This TCR beta chain was found in a study of blood T cell repertoires in COVID-19. Symptom resolution, clearance, or two negative PCRs marked the recovered donors of Cohort 3. The length of the CDR3 is 14 residues. The germline V gene encodes CDR1 SGHRS and CDR2 YFSETQ. The V end was cut by 0 bases, the J end by 2 bases, with 8 bases between. TCRdb keeps only in-frame clones here, not all; method: immunoSEQ multiplex PCR. The sample holds some 460,000 clones, around 90% seen once. The chain has TRBV5-1 and TRBJ1-1; D remains unclear. The clonotype was recovered from a woman in her late teens or twenties who had recovered from COVID-19. Input material: PBMCs or T cells enriched from blood (not recorded which). The CDR3 region has the DNA TGCGCCAGCAGCTTGGGTCTGGCCAACACTGAAGCTTTCTTT. Protein product: CASSLGLANTEAFF.